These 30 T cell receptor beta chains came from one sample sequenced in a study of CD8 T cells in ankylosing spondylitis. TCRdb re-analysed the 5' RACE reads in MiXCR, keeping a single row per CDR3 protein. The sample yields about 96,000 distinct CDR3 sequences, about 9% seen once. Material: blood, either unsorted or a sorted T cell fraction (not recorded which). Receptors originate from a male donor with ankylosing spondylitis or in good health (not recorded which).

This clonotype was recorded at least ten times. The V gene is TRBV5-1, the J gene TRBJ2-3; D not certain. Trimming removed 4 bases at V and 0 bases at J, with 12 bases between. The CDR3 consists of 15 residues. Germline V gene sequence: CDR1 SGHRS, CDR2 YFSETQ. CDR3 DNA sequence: TGCGCCAGCAGCGATCATAGTGGTAGCACAGATACGCAGTATTTT. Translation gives CASSDHSGSTDTQYF.

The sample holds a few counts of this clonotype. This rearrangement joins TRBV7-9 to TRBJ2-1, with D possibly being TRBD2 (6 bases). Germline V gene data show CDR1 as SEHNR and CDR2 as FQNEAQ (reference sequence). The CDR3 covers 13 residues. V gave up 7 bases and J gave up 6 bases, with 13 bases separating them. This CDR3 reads CASTGTLLNEQFF. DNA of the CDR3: TGTGCCAGCACGGGGACTTTACTCAATGAGCAGTTCTTC.

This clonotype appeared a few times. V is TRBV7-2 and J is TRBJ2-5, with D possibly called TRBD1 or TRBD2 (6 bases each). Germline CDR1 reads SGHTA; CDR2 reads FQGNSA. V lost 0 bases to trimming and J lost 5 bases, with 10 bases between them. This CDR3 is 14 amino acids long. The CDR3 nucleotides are TGTGCCAGCAGCTTAGCGGGGGGCTGGGAGACCCAGTACTTC. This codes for CASSLAGGWETQYF.

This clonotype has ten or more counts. The CDR3 sequence is CASSFRLAGGGTDTQYF. The CDR3 nucleotides read TGCGCCAGCAGCTTCCGGCTAGCGGGGGGCGGCACAGATACGCAGTATTTT. The chain employs TRBV5-1 and TRBJ2-3; 11 bases agree with TRBD2. There are 17 residues in the CDR3. Per the germline V gene, CDR1 is SGHRS and CDR2 is YFSETQ. V lost 2 bases and J lost 1; bases outside the gene matches: 6.

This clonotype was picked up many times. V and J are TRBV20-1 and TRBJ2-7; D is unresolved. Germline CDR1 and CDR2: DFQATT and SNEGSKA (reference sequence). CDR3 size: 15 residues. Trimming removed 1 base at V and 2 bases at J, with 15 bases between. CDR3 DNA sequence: TGCAGTGCTAGAGTAGGGTTGGTCGTACCCTACGAGCAGTACTTC. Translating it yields CSARVGLVVPYEQYF.

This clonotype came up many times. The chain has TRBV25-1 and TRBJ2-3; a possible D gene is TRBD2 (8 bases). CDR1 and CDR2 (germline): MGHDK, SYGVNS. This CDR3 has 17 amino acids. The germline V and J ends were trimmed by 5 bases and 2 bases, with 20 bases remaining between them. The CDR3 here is CASSRGGAGGPTDTQYF. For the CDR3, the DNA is TGTGCCAGCAGTCGAGGGGGCGCGGGGGGCCCCACAGATACGCAGTATTTT.

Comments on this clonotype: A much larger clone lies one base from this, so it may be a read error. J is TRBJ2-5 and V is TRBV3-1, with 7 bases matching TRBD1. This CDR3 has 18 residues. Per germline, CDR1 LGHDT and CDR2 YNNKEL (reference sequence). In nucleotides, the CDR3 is TGTGCCAGCAGTCCCACGAACCCAGACCGACAGGGCCAAGAGATCCAGTACTTC. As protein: CASSPTNPDRQGQEIQYF.

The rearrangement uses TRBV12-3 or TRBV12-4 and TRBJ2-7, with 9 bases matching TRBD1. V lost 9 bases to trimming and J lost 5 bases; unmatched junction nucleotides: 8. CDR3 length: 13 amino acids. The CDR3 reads CASGDRDVNEQYF. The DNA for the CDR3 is TGTGCCAGTGGGGACAGGGACGTCAACGAGCAGTACTTC.

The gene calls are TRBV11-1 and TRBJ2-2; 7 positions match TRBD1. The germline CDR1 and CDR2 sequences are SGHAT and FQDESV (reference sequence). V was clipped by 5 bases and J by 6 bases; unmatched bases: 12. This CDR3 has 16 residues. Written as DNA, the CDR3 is TGTGCCAGCAGCCATGGACAGGTACAAGGCGCCGGGGAGCTGTTTTTT. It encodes CASSHGQVQGAGELFF.

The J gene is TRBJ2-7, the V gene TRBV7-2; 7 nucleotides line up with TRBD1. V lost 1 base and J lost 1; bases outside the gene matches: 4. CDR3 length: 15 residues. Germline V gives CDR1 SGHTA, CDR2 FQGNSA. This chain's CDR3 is CASSLETGVSYEQYF. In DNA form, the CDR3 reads TGTGCCAGCAGCTTAGAAACAGGGGTTTCCTACGAGCAGTACTTC.

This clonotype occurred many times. The CDR3 protein is CATDFVYRGPFINQPQHF. For the CDR3, the DNA is TGTGCCACCGATTTTGTCTACAGGGGGCCCTTTATCAATCAGCCCCAGCATTTT. The genes are TRBV28 and TRBJ1-5; 9 bases are a match to TRBD1. The CDR3 spans 18 residues. V lost 10 bases, J lost 3 bases, and 19 bases stayed unmatched. Germline CDR1 reads MDHEN; CDR2 reads SYDVKM.

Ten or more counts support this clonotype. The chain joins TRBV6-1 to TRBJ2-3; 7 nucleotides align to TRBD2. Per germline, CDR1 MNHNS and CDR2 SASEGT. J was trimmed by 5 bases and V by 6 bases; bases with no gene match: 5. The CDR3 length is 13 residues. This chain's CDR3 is CASRTGGKDTQYF. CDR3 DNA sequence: TGTGCCAGCAGGACGGGGGGAAAAGATACGCAGTATTTT.

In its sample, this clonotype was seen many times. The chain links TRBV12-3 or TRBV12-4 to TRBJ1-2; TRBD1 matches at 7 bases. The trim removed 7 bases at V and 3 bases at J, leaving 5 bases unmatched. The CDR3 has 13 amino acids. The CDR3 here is CASKGAVDYGYTF. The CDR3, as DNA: TGTGCCAGCAAGGGGGCAGTCGACTATGGCTACACCTTC.

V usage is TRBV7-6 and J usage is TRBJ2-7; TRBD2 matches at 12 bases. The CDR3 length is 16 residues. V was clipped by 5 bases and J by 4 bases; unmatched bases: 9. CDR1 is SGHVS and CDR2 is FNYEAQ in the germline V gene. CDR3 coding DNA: TGTGCCAGCAGCGCCCAGACTAGCGGGGGAGCGTACGAGCAGTACTTC. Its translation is CASSAQTSGGAYEQYF.

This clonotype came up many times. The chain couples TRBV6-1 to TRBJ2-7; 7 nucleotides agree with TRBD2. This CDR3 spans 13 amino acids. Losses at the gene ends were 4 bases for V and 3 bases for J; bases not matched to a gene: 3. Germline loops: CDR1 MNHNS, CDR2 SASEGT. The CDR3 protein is CASSASGFYEQYF. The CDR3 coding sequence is TGTGCCAGCAGTGCTAGCGGATTCTACGAGCAGTACTTC.

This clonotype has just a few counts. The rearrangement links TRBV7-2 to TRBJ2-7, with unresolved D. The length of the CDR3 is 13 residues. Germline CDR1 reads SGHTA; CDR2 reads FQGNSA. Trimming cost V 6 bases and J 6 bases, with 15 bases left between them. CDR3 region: CASSPGLPFEQYF. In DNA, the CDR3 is TGTGCCAGCAGTCCTGGCTTACCATTCGAGCAGTACTTC.

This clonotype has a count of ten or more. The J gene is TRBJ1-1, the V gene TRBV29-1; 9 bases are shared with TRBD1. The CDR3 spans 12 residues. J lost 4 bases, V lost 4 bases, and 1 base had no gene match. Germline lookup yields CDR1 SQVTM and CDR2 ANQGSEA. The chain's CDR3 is CSVVTGGTEAFF. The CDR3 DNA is TGCAGCGTTGTGACAGGGGGCACTGAAGCTTTCTTT.

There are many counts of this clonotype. The CDR3 DNA is TGTGCCAGCAGCTCCTATACAGGAATGAACACTGAAGCTTTCTTT. Translated, it gives CASSSYTGMNTEAFF. The chain recombines TRBV27 with TRBJ1-1; D is perhaps TRBD1 (5 bases). V was cut by 6 bases and J by 0 bases, with 14 bases left in between. Germline V CDR1 and CDR2: MNHEY, SMNVEV (reference sequence). The CDR3 has 15 residues.

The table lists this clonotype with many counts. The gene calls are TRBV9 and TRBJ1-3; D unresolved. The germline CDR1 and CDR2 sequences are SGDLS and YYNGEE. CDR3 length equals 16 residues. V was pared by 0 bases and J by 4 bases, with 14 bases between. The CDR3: CASSVERGEQGNTIYF. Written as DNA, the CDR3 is TGTGCCAGCAGCGTAGAGAGAGGAGAACAAGGAAACACCATATATTTT.

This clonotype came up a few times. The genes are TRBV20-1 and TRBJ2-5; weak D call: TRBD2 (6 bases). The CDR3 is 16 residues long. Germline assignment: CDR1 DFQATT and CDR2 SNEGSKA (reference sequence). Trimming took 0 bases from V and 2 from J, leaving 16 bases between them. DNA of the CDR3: TGCAGTGCTAGAGACGACGATTTTGGACTACAAGAGACCCAGTACTTC. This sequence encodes CSARDDDFGLQETQYF.

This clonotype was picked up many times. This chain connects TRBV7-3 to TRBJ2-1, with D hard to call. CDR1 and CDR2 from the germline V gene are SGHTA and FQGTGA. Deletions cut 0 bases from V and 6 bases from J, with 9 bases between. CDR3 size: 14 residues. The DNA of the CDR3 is TGTGCCAGCAGCTTAACGTACGTGAGCAATGAGCAGTTCTTC. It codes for CASSLTYVSNEQFF. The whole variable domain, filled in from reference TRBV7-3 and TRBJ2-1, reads GAGVSQTPSNKVTEKGKYVELRCDPISGHTALYWYRQSLGQGPEFLIYFQGTGAADDSGLPNDRFFAVRPEGSVSTLKIQRTERGDSAVYLCASSLTYVSNEQFFGPGTRLTVL.

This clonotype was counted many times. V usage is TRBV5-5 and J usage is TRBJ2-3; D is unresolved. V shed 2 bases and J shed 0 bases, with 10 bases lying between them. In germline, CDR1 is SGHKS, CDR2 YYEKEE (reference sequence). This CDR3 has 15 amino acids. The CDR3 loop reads CASSFIRASTDTQYF. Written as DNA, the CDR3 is TGTGCCAGCAGCTTTATTCGAGCGAGCACAGATACGCAGTATTTT.

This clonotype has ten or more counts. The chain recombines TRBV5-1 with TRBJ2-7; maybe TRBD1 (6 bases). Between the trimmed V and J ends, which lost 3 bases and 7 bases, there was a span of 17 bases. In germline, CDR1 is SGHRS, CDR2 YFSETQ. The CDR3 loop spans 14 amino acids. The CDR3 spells CASSSTPGVQEQYF. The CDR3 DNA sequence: TGCGCCAGCAGCTCGACTCCAGGGGTCCAAGAGCAGTACTTC.

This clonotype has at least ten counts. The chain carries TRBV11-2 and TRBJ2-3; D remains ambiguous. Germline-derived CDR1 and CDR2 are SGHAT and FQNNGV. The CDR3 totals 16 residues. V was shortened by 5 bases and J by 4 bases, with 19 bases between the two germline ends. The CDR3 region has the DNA TGTGCCAGCAGCAACCCTCTTAGGTCCCCCCCAGATACGCAGTATTTT. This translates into CASSNPLRSPPDTQYF.

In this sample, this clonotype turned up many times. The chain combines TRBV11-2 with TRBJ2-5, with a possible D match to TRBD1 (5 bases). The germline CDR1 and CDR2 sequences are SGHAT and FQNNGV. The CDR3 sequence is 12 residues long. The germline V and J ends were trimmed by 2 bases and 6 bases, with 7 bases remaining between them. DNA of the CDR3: TGTGCCAGCAGCTTATGGGGCCAGACCCAGTACTTC. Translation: CASSLWGQTQYF.

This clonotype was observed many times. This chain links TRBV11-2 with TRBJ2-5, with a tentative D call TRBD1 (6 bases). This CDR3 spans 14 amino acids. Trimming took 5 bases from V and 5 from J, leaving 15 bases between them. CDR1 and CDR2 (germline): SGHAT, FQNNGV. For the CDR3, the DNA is TGTGCCAGCAGCCCGAGTGGGGGCGGTGAGACCCAGTACTTC. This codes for CASSPSGGGETQYF.

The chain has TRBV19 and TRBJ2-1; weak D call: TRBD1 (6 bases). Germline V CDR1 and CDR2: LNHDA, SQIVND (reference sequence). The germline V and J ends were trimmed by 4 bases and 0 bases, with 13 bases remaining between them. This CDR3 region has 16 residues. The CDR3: CASSTVRGGSYNEQFF. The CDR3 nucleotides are TGTGCCAGTAGTACCGTTCGAGGGGGCTCCTACAATGAGCAGTTCTTC. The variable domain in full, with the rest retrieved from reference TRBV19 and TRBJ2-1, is DGGITQSPKYLFRKEGQNVTLSCEQNLNHDAMYWYRQDPGQGLRLIYYSQIVNDFQKGDIAEGYSVSREKKESFPLTVTSAQKNPTAFYLCASSTVRGGSYNEQFFGPGTRLTVL.

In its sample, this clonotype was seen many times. The CDR3 sequence: CSASPSLAKNIQYF. The CDR3 bases are TGCAGTGCTAGTCCCTCGTTGGCCAAAAACATTCAGTACTTC. The chain combines TRBV20-1 with TRBJ2-4; D gene ambiguous. Deletions cut 3 bases from V and 1 base from J, with 10 bases between. The CDR3 is 14 residues long. Germline assignment: CDR1 DFQATT and CDR2 SNEGSKA (reference sequence).

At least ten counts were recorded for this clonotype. CDR3 sequence: CASRFAYEQYF. Written as DNA, the CDR3 is TGTGCCAGCAGATTTGCCTACGAGCAGTACTTC. V is TRBV6-5 and J is TRBJ2-7, with unresolved D. With 6 bases removed from V and 2 bases from J, the gap between germline ends came to 5 bases. Germline CDR1 reads MNHEY; CDR2 reads SVGAGI. CDR3 length equals 11 residues.

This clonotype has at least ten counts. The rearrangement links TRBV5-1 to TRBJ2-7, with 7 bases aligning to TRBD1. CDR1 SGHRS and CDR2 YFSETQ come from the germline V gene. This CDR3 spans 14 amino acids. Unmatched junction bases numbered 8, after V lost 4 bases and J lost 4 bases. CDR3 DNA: TGCGCCAGCAGCAGTACGACAGGGTATTACGAGCAGTACTTC. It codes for CASSSTTGYYEQYF. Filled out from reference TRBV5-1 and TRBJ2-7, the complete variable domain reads KAGVTQTPRYLIKTRGQQVTLSCSPISGHRSVSWYQQTPGQGLQFLFEYFSETQRNKGNFPGRFSGRQFSNSRSEMNVSTLELGDSALYLCASSSTTGYYEQYFGPGTRLTVT.